This is a list of T cell receptor beta chains from one sample in a study of siplizumab effects on memory and regulatory T cells. Here immunoSEQ multiplex PCR was the method, and the copy in TCRdb shows in-frame clones only, minus some. The sample shows some 41,000 clones, around 90% of them seen only once. Sequenced: naive CD4+ T cells sorted from blood. These receptors came from a human donor in good health. Both conserved end residues are part of each CDR3. Fields, in order: V gene, CDR3 protein.

V gene: TRBV5-4; CDR3 protein: CASSLGSSYEQYF
V gene: TRBV7-9; CDR3 protein: CASSTNPGQDNEKLFF
V gene: TRBV28; CDR3 protein: CASSLPGQGTDTQYF
V gene: TRBV5-1; CDR3 protein: CASSLGLIQNEQFF
V gene: TRBV11-3; CDR3 protein: CASSFEGDEQYF
V gene: TRBV4-1; CDR3 protein: CASSQDPGRLFGELFF
V gene: TRBV6-1; CDR3 protein: CASSEKWGGGLGGYTF
V gene: TRBV10-1; CDR3 protein: CASRATGGASGHNEQFF
V gene: TRBV11-3; CDR3 protein: CASSLQGHGATGELFF
V gene: TRBV11-2; CDR3 protein: CASSYNRGDGYTF
V gene: TRBV14; CDR3 protein: CASSSQTYEQYF
V gene: TRBV2; CDR3 protein: CASSDLTEDQPQHF
V gene: TRBV5-3; CDR3 protein: CARSLAVPGLETEAFF
V gene: TRBV6-1; CDR3 protein: CASSEVLQGTEAFF
V gene: TRBV19; CDR3 protein: CASSIGASGSLQQFF
V gene: TRBV27; CDR3 protein: CASSPRDRVRGYEQYF